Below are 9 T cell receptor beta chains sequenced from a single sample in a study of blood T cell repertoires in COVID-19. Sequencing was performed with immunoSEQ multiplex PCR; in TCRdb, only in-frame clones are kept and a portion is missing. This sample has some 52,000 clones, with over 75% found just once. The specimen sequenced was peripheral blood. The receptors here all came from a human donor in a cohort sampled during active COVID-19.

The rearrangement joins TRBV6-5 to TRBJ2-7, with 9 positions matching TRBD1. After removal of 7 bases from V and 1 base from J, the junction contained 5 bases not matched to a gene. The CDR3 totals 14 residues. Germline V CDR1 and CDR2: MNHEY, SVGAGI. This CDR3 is CASNPGTGSYEQYF. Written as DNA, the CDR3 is TGTGCCAGCAACCCCGGGACAGGGTCCTACGAGCAGTACTTC.

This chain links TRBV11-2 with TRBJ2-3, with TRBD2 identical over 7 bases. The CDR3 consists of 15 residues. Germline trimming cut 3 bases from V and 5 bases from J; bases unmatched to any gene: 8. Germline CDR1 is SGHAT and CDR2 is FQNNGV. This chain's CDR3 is CASSFVGRAQDTQYF. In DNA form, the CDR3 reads TGTGCCAGCAGCTTCGTTGGGAGGGCCCAAGATACGCAGTATTTT.

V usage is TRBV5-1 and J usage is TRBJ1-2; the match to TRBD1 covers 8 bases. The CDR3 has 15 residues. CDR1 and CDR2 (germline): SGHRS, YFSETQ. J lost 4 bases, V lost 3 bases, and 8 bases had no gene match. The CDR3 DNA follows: TGCGCCAGCAGCTGGGATTTGGACAGGGTCTATGGCTACACCTTC. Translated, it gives CASSWDLDRVYGYTF.

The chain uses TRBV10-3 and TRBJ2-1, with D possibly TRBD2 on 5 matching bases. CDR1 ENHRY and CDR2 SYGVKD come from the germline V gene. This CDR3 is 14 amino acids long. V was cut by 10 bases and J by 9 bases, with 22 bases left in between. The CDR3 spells CATQDSITNGEQFF. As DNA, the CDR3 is TGTGCCACCCAGGACTCCATTACTAATGGTGAGCAGTTCTTC.

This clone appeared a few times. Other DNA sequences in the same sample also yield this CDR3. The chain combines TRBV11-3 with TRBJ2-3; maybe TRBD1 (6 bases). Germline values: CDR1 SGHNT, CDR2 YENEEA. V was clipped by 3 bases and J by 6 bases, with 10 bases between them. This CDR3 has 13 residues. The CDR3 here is CASSLGQGDTQYF. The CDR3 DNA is TGTGCCAGCAGCTTGGGCCAGGGGGATACGCAGTATTTT.

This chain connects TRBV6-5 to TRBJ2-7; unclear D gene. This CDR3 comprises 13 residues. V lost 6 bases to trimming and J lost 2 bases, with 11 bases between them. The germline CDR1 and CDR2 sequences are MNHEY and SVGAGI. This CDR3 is CASSQSGPYEQYF. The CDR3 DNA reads TGTGCCAGCAGCCAAAGTGGCCCCTACGAGCAGTACTTC.

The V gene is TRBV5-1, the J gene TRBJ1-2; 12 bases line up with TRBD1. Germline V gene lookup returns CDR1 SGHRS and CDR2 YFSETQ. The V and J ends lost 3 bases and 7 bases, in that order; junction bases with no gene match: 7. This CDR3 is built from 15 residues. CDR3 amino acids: CASSYLGQGAGGYTF. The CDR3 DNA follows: TGCGCCAGCAGCTACCTGGGACAGGGGGCTGGTGGCTACACCTTC.

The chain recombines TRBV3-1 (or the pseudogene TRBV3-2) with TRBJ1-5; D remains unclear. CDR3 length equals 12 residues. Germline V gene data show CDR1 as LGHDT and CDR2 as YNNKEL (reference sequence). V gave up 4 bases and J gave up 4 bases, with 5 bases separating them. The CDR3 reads CASSRQNQPQHF. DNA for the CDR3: TGTGCCAGCAGCCGCCAGAATCAGCCCCAGCATTTT.

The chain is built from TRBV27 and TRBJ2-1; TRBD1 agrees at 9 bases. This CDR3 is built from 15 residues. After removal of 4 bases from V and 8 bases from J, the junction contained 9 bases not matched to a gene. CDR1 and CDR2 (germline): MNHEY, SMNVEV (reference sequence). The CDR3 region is CASSSPGQGGDEQFF. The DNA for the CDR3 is TGTGCCAGCAGTTCCCCGGGACAGGGTGGGGATGAGCAGTTCTTC.